This passage covers 19 T cell receptor beta chains from one sample sequenced in a study of early T cells in non-severe SARS-CoV-2 infection. TCRdb independently ran MiXCR on the 5' RACE reads; one entry per CDR3 protein. The sample includes around 67,000 distinct CDR3 sequences, roughly 11% of them seen just once. Sequenced here: whole blood, sampled at baseline. Receptor source: an adult who was a healthcare worker with PCR-confirmed SARS-CoV-2 infection or an uninfected control (not recorded which).

This clonotype came up many times. The CDR3 DNA follows: TGTGCCAGCAGCTTAGGGACTAGCGGACCCTACGAGCAGTACTTC. Protein product: CASSLGTSGPYEQYF. The chain employs TRBV7-6 and TRBJ2-7, with 10 bases matching TRBD2. V was clipped by 1 base and J by 2 bases; unmatched bases: 2. CDR3 size: 15 residues. Germline V gives CDR1 SGHVS, CDR2 FNYEAQ.

At least ten counts were recorded for this clonotype. V is TRBV5-6 and J is TRBJ2-1; D ambiguous. CDR1 is SGHDT, CDR2 YYEEEE, per germline. The CDR3 loop spans 12 amino acids. Trimming shortened V by 4 bases and J by 8 bases, and 10 bases separated the two germline ends. The CDR3 loop is CASSPLWDEQFF. CDR3 DNA sequence: TGTGCCAGCAGCCCTCTATGGGATGAGCAGTTCTTC.

This clonotype was observed a few times. The rearrangement joins TRBV7-2 to TRBJ2-3, with D unresolved. Trimming stripped 1 base from V and 4 bases from J, with 6 bases between. CDR3 length equals 13 residues. In germline, CDR1 is SGHTA, CDR2 FQGNSA. The CDR3 here is CASSLVLADTQYF. The CDR3 region has the DNA TGTGCCAGCAGCTTAGTGTTGGCAGATACGCAGTATTTT.

This clonotype was detected only a few times. In DNA, the CDR3 is TGTGCCAGCAGTACAGGGGTCAATCAGCCCCAGCATTTT. Protein sequence: CASSTGVNQPQHF. V gene TRBV6-4 combines with J gene TRBJ1-5; 7 bases fit TRBD1. Per germline, CDR1 MRHNA and CDR2 SNTAGT. The CDR3 extends over 13 amino acids. Trimming removed 5 bases from V and 3 bases from J; junction bases left unmatched: 1.

This clonotype has just a few counts. V gene TRBV29-1 combines with J gene TRBJ2-7; the D gene could be TRBD1 or TRBD2 (5 bases each). Germline values: CDR1 SQVTM, CDR2 ANQGSEA. This CDR3 has 11 residues. V was pared by 4 bases and J by 5 bases, with 9 bases between. The CDR3 coding sequence is TGCAGCGTTGGACGGGACGACGAGCAGTACTTC. Residues: CSVGRDDEQYF.

DNA of the CDR3: TGTGCCAGCAGCCTGGTGGGAATCTACGAGCAGTACTTC. This gives the protein CASSLVGIYEQYF. V usage is TRBV13 and J usage is TRBJ2-7; D uncertain. V lost 5 bases to trimming and J lost 3 bases, with 11 bases between them. The CDR3 extends over 13 amino acids. CDR1 is PRHDT, CDR2 FYEKMQ, per germline (reference sequence).

At least ten counts were recorded for this clonotype. This chain links TRBV7-2 with TRBJ1-1; no clear D. CDR3 length equals 13 residues. Germline assignment: CDR1 SGHTA and CDR2 FQGNSA. V shed 5 bases and J shed 1 base, with 8 bases lying between them. CDR3 DNA sequence: TGTGCCAGCAGCAGGGAATGGAACACTGAAGCTTTCTTT. This codes for CASSREWNTEAFF.

The J gene is TRBJ1-6, the V gene TRBV5-1; D might be TRBD1 (6 bases). Per the germline V gene, CDR1 is SGHRS and CDR2 is YFSETQ. The CDR3 runs to 13 residues. V was clipped by 0 bases and J by 9 bases, with 7 bases between them. The CDR3: CASSLGTASPLHF. The CDR3 DNA reads as TGCGCCAGCAGCTTGGGGACAGCTTCACCCCTCCACTTT.

The chain is built from TRBV29-1 and TRBJ2-3; 8 nucleotides agree with TRBD1. The CDR3 extends over 15 amino acids. Germline V CDR1 and CDR2: SQVTM, ANQGSEA. V lost 4 bases, J lost 1 base, and 7 bases stayed unmatched. The CDR3 here is CSVVPPTGGTDTQYF. The CDR3 DNA is TGCAGCGTTGTACCACCGACAGGGGGCACAGATACGCAGTATTTT.

There are many counts of this clonotype. The chain combines TRBV6-6 with TRBJ2-1, with 7 bases that match TRBD1. J lost 2 bases, V lost 7 bases, and 20 bases had no gene match. CDR3 length equals 19 residues. In germline, CDR1 is MNHNY, CDR2 SVGAGI (reference sequence). The CDR3 region has the DNA TGTGCCAGCAATAACCCCGGGACAGCACTAACTCTGCCCTACAATGAGCAGTTCTTC. Translating it yields CASNNPGTALTLPYNEQFF.

This clonotype has a handful of counts. The rearrangement joins TRBV27 to TRBJ1-4; 7 bases match TRBD1. CDR1 and CDR2 (germline): MNHEY, SMNVEV (reference sequence). V gave up 0 bases and J gave up 3 bases; unmatched junction bases: 7. The CDR3 covers 17 residues. The CDR3 DNA sequence: TGTGCCAGCAGTTTATCTGCACAGGGGAGGCCTAATGAAAAACTGTTTTTT. This encodes CASSLSAQGRPNEKLFF.

This clonotype was observed many times. V and J are TRBV7-8 and TRBJ2-3; D possibly corresponds to TRBD2 (5 bases). The germline gives CDR1 SGHVS, CDR2 FQNEAQ. The length of the CDR3 is 14 residues. V was trimmed by 1 base and J by 5 bases, leaving 10 bases between them. The DNA for the CDR3 is TGTGCCAGCAGCTTAGGGCGGGCCGGAGATACGCAGTATTTT. Translating gives CASSLGRAGDTQYF.

The chain uses TRBV18 and TRBJ2-3, with 9 bases fitting TRBD2. This CDR3 contains 15 residues. Unmatched junction bases numbered 3, after V lost 3 bases and J lost 2 bases. Germline values: CDR1 KGHSH, CDR2 LQKENI. For the CDR3, the DNA is TGTGCCAGCTCACCGCCTAGCGGGGCCACAGATACGCAGTATTTT. Amino acids: CASSPPSGATDTQYF.

This chain links TRBV24-1 with TRBJ2-3; 13 nucleotides align to TRBD2. Germline CDR1 KGHDR, CDR2 SFDVKD. The CDR3 spans 18 residues. The J segment lost 6 bases and the V segment lost 1 base, leaving 9 bases of the junction unmatched. The CDR3 DNA follows: TGTGCCACCAGTGATTTTGCCGGGACTAGCGGGATGTGGGATACGCAGTATTTT. It yields the protein CATSDFAGTSGMWDTQYF.

Many counts were recorded for this clonotype. This chain connects TRBV7-6 to TRBJ2-3; D tentatively fits TRBD1 or TRBD2 (5 bases each). Trimming stripped 1 base from V and 3 bases from J, with 8 bases between. The CDR3 totals 14 residues. CDR1 SGHVS and CDR2 FNYEAQ come from the germline V gene. The CDR3 sequence: CASSLGGWTDTQYF. For the CDR3, the DNA is TGTGCCAGCAGCTTAGGGGGGTGGACAGATACGCAGTATTTT.

This clonotype showed up just a few times. The junction departs from the called germline gene at one end, perhaps through a read error. The chain couples TRBV11-2 to TRBJ2-3; no clear D gene. Germline lookup yields CDR1 SGHAT and CDR2 FQNNGV. This CDR3 spans 14 amino acids. The CDR3 spells CASSLERGTDTQYF. CDR3 nucleotides: TGTGCCAGCAGCCTAGAGCGCGGCACAGATACGCAGTATTTT.

The chain is built from TRBV6-2 or TRBV6-3 and TRBJ2-7; TRBD2 might be the D (6 bases). The germline V gene has CDR1 MNHEY and CDR2 SVGEGT. V was cut by 3 bases and J by 0 bases, with 12 bases left in between. The CDR3 is 15 residues long. The CDR3 reads CASSYILAYSYEQYF. The CDR3 nucleotides are TGTGCCAGCAGTTATATCCTAGCGTACTCCTACGAGCAGTACTTC.

The V call is TRBV20-1, the J call TRBJ2-1, with 8 positions matching TRBD2. There are 15 residues in the CDR3. Germline CDR1 reads DFQATT; CDR2 reads SNEGSKA (reference sequence). Trimming at V came to 6 bases and at J to 3 bases, leaving 10 bases not matched to a gene. The CDR3: CSAQMTGGRYNEQFF. CDR3 nucleotides: TGCAGTGCCCAAATGACGGGGGGGCGCTACAATGAGCAGTTCTTC.

The chain carries TRBV7-8 and TRBJ2-1; 11 nucleotides line up with TRBD2. Per germline, CDR1 SGHVS and CDR2 FQNEAQ. The CDR3 is 15 amino acids. Trimming took 3 bases from V and 7 from J; bases not matched to a gene: 5. This CDR3 is CASSFTSGSGNEQFF. The CDR3, as DNA: TGTGCCAGCAGCTTCACTAGCGGGAGTGGGAATGAGCAGTTCTTC.